This T cell receptor beta chain was captured by sequencing in a study of blood T cell repertoires in COVID-19. The germline V gene has CDR1 SGDLS and CDR2 YYNGEE. The CDR3 consists of 13 residues. V lost 3 bases, J lost 7 bases, and 13 bases lay in between. Profiling relied on immunoSEQ multiplex PCR, and the TCRdb table lists in-frame clones only, not all of them. The sample lists more than 80,000 clones; 70% to 85% were seen once. The sequencing input was peripheral blood. This chain joins TRBV9 and TRBJ1-2; no definite D call. This receptor was identified in an elderly woman with COVID-19, enrolled during active disease. The CDR3 DNA follows: TGTGCCAGCAGCGGAATTGGGAGTAGTGGCTACACCTTC. Its protein product is CASSGIGSSGYTF. Drawing the rest from reference TRBV9 and TRBJ1-2, the complete variable domain is DSGVTQTPKHLITATGQRVTLRCSPRSGDLSVYWYQQSLDQGLQFLIQYYNGEERAKGNILERFSAQQFPDLHSELNLSSLELGDSALYFCASSGIGSSGYTFGSGTRLTVV.